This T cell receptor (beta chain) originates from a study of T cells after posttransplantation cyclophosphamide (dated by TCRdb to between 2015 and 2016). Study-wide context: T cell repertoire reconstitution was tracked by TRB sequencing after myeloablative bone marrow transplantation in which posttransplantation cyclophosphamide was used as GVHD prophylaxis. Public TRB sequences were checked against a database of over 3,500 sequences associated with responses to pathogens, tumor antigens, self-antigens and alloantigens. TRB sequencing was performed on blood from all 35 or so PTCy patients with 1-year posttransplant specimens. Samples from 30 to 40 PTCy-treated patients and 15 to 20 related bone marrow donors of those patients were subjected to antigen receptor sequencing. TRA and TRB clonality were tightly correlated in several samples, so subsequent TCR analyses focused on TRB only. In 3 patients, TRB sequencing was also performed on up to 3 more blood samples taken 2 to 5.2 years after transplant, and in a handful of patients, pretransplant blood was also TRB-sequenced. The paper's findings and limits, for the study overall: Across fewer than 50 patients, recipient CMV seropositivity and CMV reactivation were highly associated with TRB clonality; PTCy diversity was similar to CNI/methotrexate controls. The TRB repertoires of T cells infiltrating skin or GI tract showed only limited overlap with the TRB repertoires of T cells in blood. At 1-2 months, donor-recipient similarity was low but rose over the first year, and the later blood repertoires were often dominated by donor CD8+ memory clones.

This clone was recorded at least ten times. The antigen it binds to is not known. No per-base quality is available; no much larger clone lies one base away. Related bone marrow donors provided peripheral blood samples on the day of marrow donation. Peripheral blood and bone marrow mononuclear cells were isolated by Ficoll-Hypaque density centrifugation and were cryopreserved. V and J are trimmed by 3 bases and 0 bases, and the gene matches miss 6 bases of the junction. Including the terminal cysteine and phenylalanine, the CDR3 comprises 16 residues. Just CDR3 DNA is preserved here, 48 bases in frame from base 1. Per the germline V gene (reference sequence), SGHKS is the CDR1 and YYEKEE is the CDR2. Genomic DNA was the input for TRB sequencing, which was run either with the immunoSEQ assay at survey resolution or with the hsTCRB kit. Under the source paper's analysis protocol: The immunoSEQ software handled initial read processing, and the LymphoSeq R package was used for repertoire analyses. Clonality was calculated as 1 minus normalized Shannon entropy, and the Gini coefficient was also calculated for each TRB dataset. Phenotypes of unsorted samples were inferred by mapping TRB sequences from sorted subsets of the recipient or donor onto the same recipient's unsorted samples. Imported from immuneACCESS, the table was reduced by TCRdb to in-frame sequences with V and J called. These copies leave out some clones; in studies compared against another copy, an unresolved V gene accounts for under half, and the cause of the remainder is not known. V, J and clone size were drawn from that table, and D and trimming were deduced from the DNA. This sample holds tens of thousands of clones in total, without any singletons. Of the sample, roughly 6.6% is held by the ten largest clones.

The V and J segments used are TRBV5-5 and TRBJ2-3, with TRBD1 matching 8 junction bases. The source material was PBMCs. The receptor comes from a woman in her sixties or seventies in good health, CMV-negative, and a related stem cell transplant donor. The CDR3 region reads CASSSRGPGSTDTQYF. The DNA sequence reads TGTGCCAGCAGCTCCAGGGGGCCGGGCAGCACAGATACGCAGTATTTT.